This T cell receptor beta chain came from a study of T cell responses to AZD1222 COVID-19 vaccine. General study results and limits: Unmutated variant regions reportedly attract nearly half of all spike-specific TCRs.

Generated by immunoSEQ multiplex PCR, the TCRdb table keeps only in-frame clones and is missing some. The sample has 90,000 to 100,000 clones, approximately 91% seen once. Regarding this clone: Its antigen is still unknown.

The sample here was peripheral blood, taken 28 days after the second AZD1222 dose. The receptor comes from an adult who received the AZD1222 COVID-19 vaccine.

The CDR3 here is CAGDQTGYGYTF. The CDR3 coding sequence is TGTGCCGGGGATCAGACGGGCTATGGCTACACCTTC. This chain links TRBV2 with TRBJ1-2; D is undetermined. Germline values: CDR1 SNHLY, CDR2 FYNNEI. The length of the CDR3 is 12 residues. With 11 bases removed from V and 4 bases from J, the gap between germline ends came to 14 bases.